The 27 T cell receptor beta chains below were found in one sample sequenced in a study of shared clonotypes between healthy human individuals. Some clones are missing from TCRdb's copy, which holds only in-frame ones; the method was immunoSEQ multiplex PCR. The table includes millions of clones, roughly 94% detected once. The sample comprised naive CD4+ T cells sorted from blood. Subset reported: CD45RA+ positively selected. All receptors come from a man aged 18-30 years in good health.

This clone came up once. CDR3 in amino acids: CAISDSGSQETQYF. DNA of the CDR3: TGTGCCATCAGCGACTCCGGTAGCCAAGAGACCCAGTACTTC. This chain joins TRBV10-3 and TRBJ2-5; D is ambiguous. V shed 6 bases and J shed 1 base, with 12 bases lying between them. The germline CDR1 and CDR2 sequences are ENHRY and SYGVKD. CDR3 length: 14 residues.

CDR3 amino acids: CASSLGMAKNIQYF. CDR3 nucleotide sequence: TGTGCCAGCAGTTTAGGTATGGCCAAAAACATTCAGTACTTC. V is TRBV27 and J is TRBJ2-4; D ambiguous. V gave up 2 bases and J gave up 1 base, with 6 bases separating them. CDR1 and CDR2 from the germline V gene are MNHEY and SMNVEV (reference sequence). The CDR3 length is 14 residues.

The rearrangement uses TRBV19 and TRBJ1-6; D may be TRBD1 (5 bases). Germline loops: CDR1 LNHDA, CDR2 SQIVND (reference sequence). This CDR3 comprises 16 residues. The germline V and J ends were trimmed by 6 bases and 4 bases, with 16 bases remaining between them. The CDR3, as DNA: TGTGCCAGTAGCACACTCCAGCGGGGGTATAATTCACCCCTCCACTTT. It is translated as CASSTLQRGYNSPLHF.

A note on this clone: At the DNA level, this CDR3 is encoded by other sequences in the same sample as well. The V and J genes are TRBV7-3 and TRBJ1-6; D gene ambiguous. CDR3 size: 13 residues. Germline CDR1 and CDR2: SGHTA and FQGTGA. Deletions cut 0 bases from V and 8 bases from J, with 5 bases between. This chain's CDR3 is CASSLTGDSPLHF. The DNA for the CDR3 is TGTGCCAGCAGCTTAACCGGTGATTCACCCCTCCACTTT.

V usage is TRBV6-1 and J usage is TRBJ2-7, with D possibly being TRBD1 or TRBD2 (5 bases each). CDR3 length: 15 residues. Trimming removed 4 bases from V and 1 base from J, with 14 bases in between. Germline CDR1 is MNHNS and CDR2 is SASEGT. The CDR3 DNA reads TGTGCCAGCAGTGGAACCGGGACCCTTTCCTACGAGCAGTACTTC. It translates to CASSGTGTLSYEQYF.

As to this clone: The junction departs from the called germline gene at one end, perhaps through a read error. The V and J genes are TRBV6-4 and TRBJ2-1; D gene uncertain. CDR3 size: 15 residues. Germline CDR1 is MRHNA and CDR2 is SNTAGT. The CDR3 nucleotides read TGTGCCAGTAGTGCGGTGGAAAGCTCCTACAATGAGCAGTTCTTC. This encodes CASSAVESSYNEQFF.

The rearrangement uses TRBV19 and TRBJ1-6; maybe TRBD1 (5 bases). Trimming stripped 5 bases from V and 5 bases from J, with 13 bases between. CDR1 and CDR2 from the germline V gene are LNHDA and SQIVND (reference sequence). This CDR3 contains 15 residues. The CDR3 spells CASSETGENNSPLHF. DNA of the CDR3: TGTGCCAGTAGTGAAACAGGAGAGAATAATTCACCCCTCCACTTT.

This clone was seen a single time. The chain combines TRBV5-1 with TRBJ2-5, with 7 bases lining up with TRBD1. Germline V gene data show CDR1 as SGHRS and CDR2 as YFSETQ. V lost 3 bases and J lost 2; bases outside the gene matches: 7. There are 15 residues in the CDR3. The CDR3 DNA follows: TGCGCCAGCAGCTCTGTACCGGGACAGCAAGAGACCCAGTACTTC. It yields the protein CASSSVPGQQETQYF.

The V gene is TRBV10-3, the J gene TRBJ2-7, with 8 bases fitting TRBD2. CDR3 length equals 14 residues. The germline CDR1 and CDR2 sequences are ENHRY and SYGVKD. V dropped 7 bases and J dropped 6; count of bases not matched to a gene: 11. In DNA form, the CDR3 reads TGTGCCATCAATGCGGGGGGACGCCATAGCGAGCAGTACTTC. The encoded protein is CAINAGGRHSEQYF.

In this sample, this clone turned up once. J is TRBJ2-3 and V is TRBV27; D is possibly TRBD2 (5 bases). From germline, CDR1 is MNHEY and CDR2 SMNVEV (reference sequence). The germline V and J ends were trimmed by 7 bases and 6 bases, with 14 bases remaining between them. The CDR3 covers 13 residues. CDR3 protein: CASKAEAPDTQYF. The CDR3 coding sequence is TGTGCCAGCAAGGCGGAGGCTCCGGATACGCAGTATTTT.

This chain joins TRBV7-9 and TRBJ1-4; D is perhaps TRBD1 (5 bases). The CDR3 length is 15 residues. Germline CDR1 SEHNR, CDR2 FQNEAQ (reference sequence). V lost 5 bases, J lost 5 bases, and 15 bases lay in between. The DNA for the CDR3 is TGTGCCAGCAGCCACGGCGAGGGGTGGAATGAAAAACTGTTTTTT. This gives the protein CASSHGEGWNEKLFF. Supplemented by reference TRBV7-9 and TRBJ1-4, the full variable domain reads DTGVSQNPRHKITKRGQNVTFRCDPISEHNRLYWYRQTLGQGPEFLTYFQNEAQLEKSRLLSDRFSAERPKGSFSTLEIQRTEQGDSAMYLCASSHGEGWNEKLFFGSGTQLSVL.

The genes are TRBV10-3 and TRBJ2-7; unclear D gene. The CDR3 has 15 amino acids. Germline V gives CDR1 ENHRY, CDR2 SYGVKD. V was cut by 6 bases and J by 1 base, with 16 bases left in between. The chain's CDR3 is CAISPTSPPSYEQYF. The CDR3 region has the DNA TGTGCCATCAGCCCGACATCGCCGCCGTCCTACGAGCAGTACTTC.

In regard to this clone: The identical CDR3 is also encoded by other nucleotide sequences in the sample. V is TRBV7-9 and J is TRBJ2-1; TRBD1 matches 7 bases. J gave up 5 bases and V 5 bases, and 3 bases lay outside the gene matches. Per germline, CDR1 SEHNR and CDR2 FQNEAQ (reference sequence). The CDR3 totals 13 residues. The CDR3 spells CASSPQGDNEQFF. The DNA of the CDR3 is TGTGCCAGCAGCCCCCAGGGGGACAATGAGCAGTTCTTC.

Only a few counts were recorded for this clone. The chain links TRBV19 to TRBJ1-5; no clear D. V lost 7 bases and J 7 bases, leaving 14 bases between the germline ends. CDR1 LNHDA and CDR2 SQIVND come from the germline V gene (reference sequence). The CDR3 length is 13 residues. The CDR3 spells CASKRGEYQPQHF. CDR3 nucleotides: TGTGCCAGTAAGCGCGGGGAATACCAGCCCCAGCATTTT.

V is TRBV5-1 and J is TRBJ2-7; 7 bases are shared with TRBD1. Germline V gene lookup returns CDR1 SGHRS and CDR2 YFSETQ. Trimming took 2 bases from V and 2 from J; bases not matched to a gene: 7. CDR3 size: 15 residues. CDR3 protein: CASSFSRGQAYEQYF. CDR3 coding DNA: TGCGCCAGCAGCTTCTCTCGCGGACAGGCCTACGAGCAGTACTTC.

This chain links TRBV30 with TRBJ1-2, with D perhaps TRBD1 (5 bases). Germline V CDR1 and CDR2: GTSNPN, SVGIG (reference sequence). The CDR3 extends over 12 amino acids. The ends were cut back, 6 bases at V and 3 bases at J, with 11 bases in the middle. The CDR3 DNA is TGTGCCTGCCCTCTGGGGGACTATGGCTACACCTTC. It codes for CACPLGDYGYTF.

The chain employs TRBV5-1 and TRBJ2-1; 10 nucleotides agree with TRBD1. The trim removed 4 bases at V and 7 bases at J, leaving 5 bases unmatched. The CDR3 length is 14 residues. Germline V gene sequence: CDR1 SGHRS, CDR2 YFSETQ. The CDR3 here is CASSNGQGGNEQFF. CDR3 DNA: TGCGCCAGCAGCAACGGACAGGGGGGAAATGAGCAGTTCTTC. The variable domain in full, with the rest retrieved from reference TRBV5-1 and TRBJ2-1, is KAGVTQTPRYLIKTRGQQVTLSCSPISGHRSVSWYQQTPGQGLQFLFEYFSETQRNKGNFPGRFSGRQFSNSRSEMNVSTLELGDSALYLCASSNGQGGNEQFFGPGTRLTVL.

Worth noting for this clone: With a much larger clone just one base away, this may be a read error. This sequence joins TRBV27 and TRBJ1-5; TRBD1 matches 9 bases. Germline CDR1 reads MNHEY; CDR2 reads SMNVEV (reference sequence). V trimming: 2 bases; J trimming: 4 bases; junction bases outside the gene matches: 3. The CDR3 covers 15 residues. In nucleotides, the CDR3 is TGTGCCAGCAGTTTAACCGGGACAGGGAATCAGCCCCAGCATTTT. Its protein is CASSLTGTGNQPQHF.

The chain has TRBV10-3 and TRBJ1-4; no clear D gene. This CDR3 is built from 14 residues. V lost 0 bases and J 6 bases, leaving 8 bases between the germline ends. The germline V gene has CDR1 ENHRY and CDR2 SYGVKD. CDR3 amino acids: CAISESGSDEKLFF. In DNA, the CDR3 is TGTGCCATCAGTGAGTCGGGGAGTGATGAAAAACTGTTTTTT.

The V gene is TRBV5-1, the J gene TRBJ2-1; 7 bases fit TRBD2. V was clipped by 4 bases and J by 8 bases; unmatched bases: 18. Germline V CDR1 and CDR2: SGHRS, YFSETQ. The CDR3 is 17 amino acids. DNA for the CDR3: TGCGCCAGCAGCAGGGGCTCGACTAGCCTAGGTGGCGATGAGCAGTTCTTC. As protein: CASSRGSTSLGGDEQFF.

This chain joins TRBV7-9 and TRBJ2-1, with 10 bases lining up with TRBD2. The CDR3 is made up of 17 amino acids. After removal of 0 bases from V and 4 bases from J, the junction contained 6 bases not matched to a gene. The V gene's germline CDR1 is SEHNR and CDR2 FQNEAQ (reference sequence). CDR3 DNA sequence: TGTGCCAGCAGCTTAGCGCTTGGACTAGCGGAATACAATGAGCAGTTCTTC. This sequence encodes CASSLALGLAEYNEQFF.

CDR3 region: CSASRDSSSYEQYF. CDR3 DNA sequence: TGCAGCGCCTCCCGAGACTCTAGCTCTTACGAGCAGTACTTC. The chain has TRBV29-1 and TRBJ2-7, with D possibly matching TRBD2 (5 bases). The CDR3 spans 14 residues. Trimming took off 7 bases at V and 4 bases at J, with 20 bases between the two ends. Germline V CDR1 and CDR2: SQVTM, ANQGSEA.

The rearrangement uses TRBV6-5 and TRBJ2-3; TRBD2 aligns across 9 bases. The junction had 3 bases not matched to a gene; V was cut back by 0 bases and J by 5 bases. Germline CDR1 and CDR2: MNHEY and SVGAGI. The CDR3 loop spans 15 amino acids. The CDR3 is CASSYSSGGGDTQYF. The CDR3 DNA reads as TGTGCCAGCAGTTACTCTAGCGGGGGTGGAGATACGCAGTATTTT.

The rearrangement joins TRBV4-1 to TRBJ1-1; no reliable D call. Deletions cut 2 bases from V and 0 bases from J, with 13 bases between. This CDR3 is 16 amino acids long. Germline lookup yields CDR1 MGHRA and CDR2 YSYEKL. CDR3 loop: CASSQKNSAVNTEAFF. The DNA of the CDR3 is TGCGCCAGCAGCCAAAAAAATTCGGCGGTGAACACTGAAGCTTTCTTT.

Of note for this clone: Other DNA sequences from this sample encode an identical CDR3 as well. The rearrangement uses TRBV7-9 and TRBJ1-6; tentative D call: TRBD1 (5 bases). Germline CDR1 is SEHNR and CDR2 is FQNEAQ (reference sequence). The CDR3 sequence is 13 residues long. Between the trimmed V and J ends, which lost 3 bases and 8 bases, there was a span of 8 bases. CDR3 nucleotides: TGTGCCAGCAGCTTGAGGGGATATTCACCCCTCCACTTT. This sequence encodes CASSLRGYSPLHF.

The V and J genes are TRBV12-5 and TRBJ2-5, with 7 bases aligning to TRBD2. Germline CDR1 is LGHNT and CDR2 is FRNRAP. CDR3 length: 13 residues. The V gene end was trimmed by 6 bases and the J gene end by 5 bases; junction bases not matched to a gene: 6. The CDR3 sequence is CASGGGSRETQYF. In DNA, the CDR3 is TGTGCTAGTGGAGGCGGGAGTCGGGAGACCCAGTACTTC.

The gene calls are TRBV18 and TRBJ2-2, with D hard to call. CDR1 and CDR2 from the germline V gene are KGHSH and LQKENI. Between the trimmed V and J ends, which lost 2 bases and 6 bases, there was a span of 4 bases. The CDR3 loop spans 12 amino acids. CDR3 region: CASSPGPGELFF. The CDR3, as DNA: TGTGCCAGCTCACCAGGGCCCGGGGAGCTGTTTTTT.